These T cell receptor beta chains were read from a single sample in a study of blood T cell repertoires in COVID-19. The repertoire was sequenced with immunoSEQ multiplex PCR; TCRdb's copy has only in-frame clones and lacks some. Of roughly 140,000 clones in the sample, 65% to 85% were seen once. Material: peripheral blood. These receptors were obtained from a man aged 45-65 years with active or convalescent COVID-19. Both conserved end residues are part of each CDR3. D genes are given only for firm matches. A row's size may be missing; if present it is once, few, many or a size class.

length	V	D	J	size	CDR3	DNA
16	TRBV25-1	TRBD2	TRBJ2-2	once	CASSGALAGYTGELFF	TGTGCCAGCAGTGGCGCGTTAGCGGGGTACACCGGGGAGCTGTTTTTT
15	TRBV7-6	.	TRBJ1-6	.	CASSLGRVRDSPLHF	TGTGCCAGCAGCTTAGGCAGGGTCAGGGATTCACCCCTCCACTTT
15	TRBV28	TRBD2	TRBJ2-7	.	CASSLSAAGGYEQYF	TGTGCCAGCAGTTTATCGGCCGCGGGGGGGTACGAGCAGTACTTC
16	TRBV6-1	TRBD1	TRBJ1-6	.	CASSEFLGTGTSPLHF	TGTGCCAGCAGTGAATTTCTTGGGACAGGGACTTCACCCCTCCACTTT
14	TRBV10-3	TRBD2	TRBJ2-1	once	CAISLASGSDEQFF	TGTGCCATCAGCCTGGCTAGCGGGTCGGATGAGCAGTTCTTC
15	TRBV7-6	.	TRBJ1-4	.	CASSLGMGANEKLFF	TGTGCCAGCAGCTTAGGTATGGGAGCTAATGAAAAACTGTTTTTT
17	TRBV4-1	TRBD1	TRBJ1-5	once	CASSQPSGQGSNQPQHF	TGCGCCAGCAGCCAACCTTCGGGACAGGGGAGTAATCAGCCCCAGCATTTT
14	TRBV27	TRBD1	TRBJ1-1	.	CASSLGTGDTEAFF	TGTGCCAGCAGTCTCGGGACAGGGGACACTGAAGCTTTCTTT
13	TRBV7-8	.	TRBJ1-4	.	CASSSRSYEKLFF	TGTGCCAGCAGCTCCAGGTCTTATGAAAAACTGTTTTTT
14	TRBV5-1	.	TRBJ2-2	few	CASSPQGSTGELFF	TGCGCCAGCAGCCCACAGGGAAGCACCGGGGAGCTGTTTTTT
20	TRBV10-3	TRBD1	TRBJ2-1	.	CAISESPGQGKWSSYNEQFF	TGTGCCATCAGTGAGTCGCCGGGACAGGGGAAATGGAGCTCCTACAATGAGCAGTTCTTC
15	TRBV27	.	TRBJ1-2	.	CASSLLAGANYGYTF	TGTGCCAGCAGTTTATTGGCAGGGGCCAACTATGGCTACACCTTC
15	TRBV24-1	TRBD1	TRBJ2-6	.	CATSRQGPGANVLTF	TGTGCCACCAGCCGACAGGGGCCTGGGGCCAACGTCCTGACTTTC
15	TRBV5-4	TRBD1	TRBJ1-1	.	CASSLDRGLAREAFF	TGTGCCAGCAGCTTGGACAGGGGCCTCGCTAGGGAAGCTTTCTTT
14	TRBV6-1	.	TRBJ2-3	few	CASSEGRGPDTQYF	TGTGCCAGCAGTGAAGGGCGGGGCCCAGATACGCAGTATTTT
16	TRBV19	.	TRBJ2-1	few	CASSIGGLGLRNEQFF	TGTGCCAGTAGTATAGGTGGACTCGGTCTTCGCAATGAGCAGTTCTTC
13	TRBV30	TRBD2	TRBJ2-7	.	CAWSGLAGYEQYF	TGTGCCTGGAGTGGACTAGCGGGGTACGAGCAGTACTTC
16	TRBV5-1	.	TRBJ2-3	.	CASSLGAVGRTDTQYF	TGCGCCAGCAGCTTGGGGGCAGTGGGGCGCACAGATACGCAGTATTTT
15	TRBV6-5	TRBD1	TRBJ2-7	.	CASLRDRGYTYEQYF	TGTGCCAGCCTTCGGGACAGGGGTTACACCTACGAGCAGTACTTC
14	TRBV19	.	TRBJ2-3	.	CATTQGGRTDTQYF	TGTGCCACTACACAGGGTGGACGCACAGATACGCAGTATTTT
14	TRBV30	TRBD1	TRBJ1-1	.	CAWSRQGRNTEAFF	TGTGCCTGGAGCCGACAGGGTCGGAACACTGAAGCTTTCTTT
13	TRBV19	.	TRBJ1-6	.	CASTQGYNSPLHF	TGTGCCAGTACCCAGGGCTATAATTCACCCCTCCACTTT
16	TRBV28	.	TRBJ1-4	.	CASSSGFKGTNEKLFF	TGTGCCAGCAGTTCGGGATTCAAGGGAACTAATGAAAAACTGTTTTTT
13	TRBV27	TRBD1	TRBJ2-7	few	CASGLGQGNEQYF	TGTGCCAGCGGGTTAGGACAGGGGAACGAGCAGTACTTC
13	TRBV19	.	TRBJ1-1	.	CASTYTGGTEAFF	TGTGCCAGTACTTACACGGGAGGGACTGAAGCTTTCTTT
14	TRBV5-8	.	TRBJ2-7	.	CASSLGGTFYEQYF	TGTGCCAGCAGCTTGGGGGGGACATTCTACGAGCAGTACTTC
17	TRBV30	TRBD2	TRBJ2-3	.	CAWSPGGPLTFTDTQYF	TGTGCCTGGAGTCCGGGAGGCCCCCTTACCTTCACAGATACGCAGTATTTT
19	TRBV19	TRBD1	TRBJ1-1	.	CASSPFSSGTGGSNTEAFF	TGTGCCAGTAGTCCATTTTCCTCCGGGACAGGGGGATCTAACACTGAAGCTTTCTTT
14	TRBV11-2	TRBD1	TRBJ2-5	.	CASSLDGQGRTQYF	TGTGCCAGCAGCTTAGATGGACAGGGAAGGACCCAGTACTTC
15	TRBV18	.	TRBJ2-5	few	CASSPLRGGQETQYF	TGTGCCAGCTCACCACTACGCGGAGGCCAAGAGACCCAGTACTTC
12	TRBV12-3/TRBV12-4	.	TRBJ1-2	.	CASEGTANGYTF	TGTGCCAGCGAGGGCACCGCGAATGGCTACACCTTC
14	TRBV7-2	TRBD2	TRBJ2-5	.	CASSLLAGVETQYF	TGTGCCAGCAGCTTACTAGCGGGAGTAGAGACCCAGTACTTC
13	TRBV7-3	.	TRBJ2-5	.	CASSGTREETQYF	TGTGCCAGCAGCGGGACACGAGAAGAGACCCAGTACTTC
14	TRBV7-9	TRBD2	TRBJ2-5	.	CASNFASGKETQYF	TGTGCCAGCAACTTTGCTAGCGGGAAAGAGACCCAGTACTTC
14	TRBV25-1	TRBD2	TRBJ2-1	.	CASRGGSARDEQFF	TGTGCCAGCAGGGGGGGGAGCGCTCGGGATGAGCAGTTCTTC
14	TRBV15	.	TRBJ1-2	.	CATSRDPHRAGYTF	TGTGCCACCAGCAGAGATCCCCACAGGGCTGGCTACACCTTC
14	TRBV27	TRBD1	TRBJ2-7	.	CASSWTGVRDEQYF	TGTGCCAGCAGTTGGACAGGGGTTAGGGACGAGCAGTACTTC
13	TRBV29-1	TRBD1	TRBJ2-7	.	CSVRQGATYEQYF	TGCAGCGTTAGACAGGGGGCGACCTACGAGCAGTACTTC
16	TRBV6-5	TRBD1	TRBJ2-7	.	CASSYSRTGTSYEQYF	TGTGCCAGCAGTTACTCCCGGACAGGTACCTCCTACGAGCAGTACTTC
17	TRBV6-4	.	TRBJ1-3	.	CASSPPAVRGLVYTIYF	TGTGCCAGCAGCCCCCCCGCCGTGCGGGGCTTAGTATACACCATATATTTT
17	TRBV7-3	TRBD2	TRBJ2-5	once	CASTCLIAGNTWETQYF	TGTGCCAGCACCTGCCTGATAGCGGGGAACACGTGGGAGACCCAGTACTTC
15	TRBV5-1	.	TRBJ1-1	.	CASSLIDSGNTEAFF	TGCGCCAGCAGCTTGATCGACAGTGGGAACACTGAAGCTTTCTTT
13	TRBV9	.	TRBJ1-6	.	CASSVTQATPLHF	TGTGCCAGCAGCGTAACCCAGGCGACCCCCCTCCACTTT
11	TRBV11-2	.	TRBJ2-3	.	CASSFGDTQYF	TGTGCCAGCAGCTTCGGAGATACGCAGTATTTT